These 13 T cell receptor beta chains were all obtained from the same sample, sequenced in a study of blood T cell repertoires in COVID-19. Assay: immunoSEQ multiplex PCR; the TCRdb copy retains only in-frame clones and omits some. The data contain some 140,000 clones, more than 85% of them seen just once; the ten biggest clones take up more than 15%. Sequenced material: peripheral blood. Receptors originate from a man over 45 with active or convalescent COVID-19.

This clone came up once. The chain joins TRBV3-1 (or the pseudogene TRBV3-2) to TRBJ2-1; 7 bases map to TRBD2. The germline CDR1 and CDR2 sequences are LGHDT and YNNKEL (reference sequence). Trimming removed 3 bases from V and 8 bases from J; junction bases left unmatched: 4. This CDR3 spans 13 amino acids. The CDR3 spells CASSHLTSYEQFF. CDR3 DNA: TGTGCCAGCAGCCACCTGACTAGCTATGAGCAGTTCTTC.

The chain carries TRBV5-4 and TRBJ2-5, with D possibly being TRBD1 (6 bases). The germline V gene encodes CDR1 SGHNT and CDR2 YYREEE (reference sequence). Trimming shortened V by 10 bases and J by 2 bases, and 9 bases separated the two germline ends. CDR3 size: 11 residues. CDR3 in DNA: TGTGCCGGGACAACACAAGAGACCCAGTACTTC. Amino acid sequence: CAGTTQETQYF.

The V gene is TRBV9, the J gene TRBJ1-1; 8 nucleotides match TRBD1. The CDR3 is 16 amino acids. Germline V CDR1 and CDR2: SGDLS, YYNGEE. V was clipped by 0 bases and J by 5 bases; unmatched bases: 9. In DNA form, the CDR3 reads TGTGCCAGCAGCGTAGGTTTTGCAGGGGGCATGACTGAAGCTTTCTTT. It translates to CASSVGFAGGMTEAFF.

The J gene is TRBJ1-4, the V gene TRBV24-1, with a weak D call TRBD1 (6 bases). Looked up from germline, CDR1 is KGHDR and CDR2 is SFDVKD. The CDR3 has 17 residues. V lost 0 bases and J lost 7, with 17 bases in between. For the CDR3, the DNA is TGTGCCACCAGTGATTTGGGGTCGGGGGGCGCGAGTGAAAAACTGTTTTTT. This translates into CATSDLGSGGASEKLFF.

V gene TRBV5-6 combines with J gene TRBJ1-2; maybe TRBD1 (6 bases). The ends were cut back, 0 bases at V and 4 bases at J, with 10 bases in the middle. Germline values: CDR1 SGHDT, CDR2 YYEEEE. The CDR3 has 14 amino acids. The CDR3 coding sequence is TGTGCCAGCAGCTTGGCAGGACAGACCTATGGCTACACCTTC. Its protein is CASSLAGQTYGYTF.

V and J are TRBV5-6 and TRBJ2-3; 7 bases match TRBD1. Germline values: CDR1 SGHDT, CDR2 YYEEEE. This CDR3 has 16 residues. The V gene end was trimmed by 4 bases and the J gene end by 3 bases; junction bases not matched to a gene: 11. The CDR3 loop is CASSTVQGLGTDTQYF. In DNA, the CDR3 is TGTGCCAGCAGCACGGTACAGGGGTTGGGGACAGATACGCAGTATTTT.

The J gene is TRBJ2-7, the V gene TRBV5-6; TRBD1 matches at 9 bases. The CDR3 has 16 amino acids. With 1 base clipped from V and 3 bases from J, the junction kept 8 bases outside the gene matches. Germline CDR1 is SGHDT and CDR2 is YYEEEE. The CDR3: CASSLSGTGGLYEQYF. As DNA, the CDR3 is TGTGCCAGCAGCTTGTCGGGCACAGGGGGCCTCTACGAGCAGTACTTC.

CDR3 sequence reads: CASSLQGAGETQYF. CDR3 bases: TGTGCCAGCAGCTTACAGGGGGCTGGAGAGACCCAGTACTTC. The genes are TRBV5-4 and TRBJ2-5, with 9 positions matching TRBD1. The CDR3 sequence is 14 residues long. With 2 bases clipped from V and 4 bases from J, the junction kept 3 bases outside the gene matches. Germline loops: CDR1 SGHNT, CDR2 YYREEE (reference sequence).

The chain links TRBV7-2 to TRBJ2-3; possible D gene TRBD1, 5 bases. CDR3 length: 16 residues. CDR1 is SGHTA, CDR2 FQGNSA, per germline. Trimming left V 5 bases short and J 0 bases short, with 15 bases between. The CDR3 region has the DNA TGTGCCAGCAGCAAGGGGCTACCGACCAGCACAGATACGCAGTATTTT. Protein sequence: CASSKGLPTSTDTQYF.

On this clone: The same CDR3 arises from other DNA sequences in this sample as well. The CDR3 reads CASRIQGASNQPQHF. The CDR3 DNA is TGTGCCAGCAGAATACAGGGGGCAAGCAATCAGCCCCAGCATTTT. This rearrangement joins TRBV28 to TRBJ1-5, with TRBD1 matching 9 bases. The CDR3 loop spans 15 amino acids. The germline V gene encodes CDR1 MDHEN and CDR2 SYDVKM. The trim removed 6 bases at V and 1 base at J, leaving 4 bases unmatched.

The chain recombines TRBV19 with TRBJ1-4; D gene uncertain. The V gene lost 7 bases and the J gene lost 0 bases, with 12 bases spanning the gap. CDR3 length: 15 amino acids. In germline, CDR1 is LNHDA, CDR2 SQIVND (reference sequence). The CDR3 nucleotides are TGTGCCAGTAAGACGACGACTGCAACTAATGAAAAACTGTTTTTT. It codes for CASKTTTATNEKLFF.

The rearrangement uses TRBV5-3 and TRBJ1-6, with 9 positions matching TRBD1. TRBV5-3 is noted as an ORF with a role that remains uncertain. With V trimmed by 4 bases and J by 7 bases, 12 bases remained unmatched. CDR3 length equals 17 residues. In nucleotides, the CDR3 is TGTGCCAGAAGCCGAACAAACAGGGGGCCCCCGAATTCACCCCTCCACTTT. It yields the protein CARSRTNRGPPNSPLHF.

The chain recombines TRBV5-4 with TRBJ2-3; 12 nucleotides align to TRBD2. The CDR3 spans 15 residues. Germline V CDR1 and CDR2: SGHNT, YYREEE (reference sequence). With V trimmed by 9 bases and J by 5 bases, 10 bases remained unmatched. CDR3 nucleotides: TGTGCCATGCTAGCGGGAGGGCCCATAGGAGATACGCAGTATTTT. Translating gives CAMLAGGPIGDTQYF. The full variable domain, rest sourced from reference TRBV5-4 and TRBJ2-3, is ETGVTQSPTHLIKTRGQQVTLRCSSQSGHNTVSWYQQALGQGPQFIFQYYREEENGRGNFPPRFSGLQFPNYSSELNVNALELDDSALYLCAMLAGGPIGDTQYFGPGTRLTVL.